The entry below describes one T cell receptor beta chain. Its antigen is still unknown. Within one base of it there is no much larger clone, and no base qualities were kept. Every bulk PBMC sample was loaded with the same fixed amount of around 400 ng of DNA. The immunoSEQ TCRb Assay kit was used according to manufacturer instructions to amplify TCR beta CDR3 sequences from genomic DNA. The KAPA Library Quantification Kit for Illumina platforms was used to quantify the pooled libraries by qPCR. Pooled libraries were clustered at roughly 0.55-1.1 pM and sequenced on an Illumina NextSeq 500. In the authors' own workflow: The TCR data were analyzed using immunoSEQ ANALYZER and the R LymphoSeq package. A rearrangement efficiency score was calculated as productive divided by the sum of productive and non-productive CDR3 sequences. Clonality was measured with the Gini coefficient and diversity with the Renyi index at alpha=1, compared pairwise between timepoints within each patient. Clonal relatedness, based on an edit distance of 3, and repertoire similarity, based on the Bhattacharyya coefficient, were both computed in LymphoSeq. To classify response, a linear discriminant analysis based on week-3 changes in clonality and diversity was built with the R MASS and caret packages. TCRdb limited this immuneACCESS table to in-frame rearrangements with V and J called. A share of clones is missing; checked studies link under half to unresolved V genes, and the rest is unexplained. The D gene and trimming were derived from the DNA, and the V and J assignments and clone size from that table. Counted in this sample were about 10,000 clones; approximately 80% of them appeared once. The ten biggest clones cover under 25% of the sample.

The CDR3 has 19 amino acids, counting the end cysteine and phenylalanine. Just CDR3 DNA is preserved here, 57 bases in frame from base 1. V and J are trimmed by 0 bases and 6 bases, and the gene matches miss 15 bases of the junction. CDR1 and CDR2 (LGHNA, YNFKEQ) derive from the germline V gene. The sample's time point label is to be understood as: week 3, after first cycle of checkpoint inhibitor. Blood samples were taken at two points: before treatment (T0) and at week 3 (W3), which came after the first cycle of checkpoint blockade. Except for a couple of patients with rapid clinical progression, response was assessed 12 weeks after the first infusion by RECIST 1.1; disease control meant complete response, partial response or stable disease. Patients were excluded for prior systemic cancer treatment, concomitant immunosuppressant therapy or synchronous other active malignancies. To track both circulating cells and T cell turnover, TCR beta was sequenced from bulk PBMC as well as from plasma cell-free DNA. PBMC were isolated from blood with Lymphoprep and SepMate tubes, followed by red cell lysis. QIAamp DNA Blood Mini kits were used to extract DNA from PBMC and sorted T cell subsets.

This entry comes from a study of blood T cell dynamics during melanoma immunotherapy (TCRdb year 2020). Turning to the overall study: Patients with metastatic melanoma were treated with first-line pembrolizumab or nivolumab plus ipilimumab as standard of care in the United Kingdom. To find early correlates of response, peripheral T cell receptor repertoires were profiled in metastatic melanoma patients before and after one cycle of checkpoint inhibitor therapy. The training cohort consisted of consecutive patients, while an additional independent group of patients from the same centre was pooled to form an external validation set.

Points the paper makes about the study in general: Whether the T cell clones behind the repertoire changes were melanoma-specific or instead reflected general immune activation was something the study could not determine. The relatively small sample size was acknowledged as potentially limiting generalization of the results. Unlike progressors, patients who went on to achieve disease control showed a bifurcated reorganization of the PBMC repertoire at W3, with either increased clonality or increased diversity.

The material was blood, obtained from a patient treated with checkpoint blockade. This chain is built from TRBV4-2 and TRBJ2-5, and TRBD2 aligns with 11 junction nucleotides. The TCR sequence derives from a human donor with melanoma. The CDR3 loop reads CASSQDDRGVSGGAKTQYF. The DNA reads as follows: TGTGCCAGCAGCCAAGATGACCGCGGGGTTAGCGGGGGGGCAAAGACCCAGTACTTC.